Below, 28 T cell receptor beta chains from the same sample are listed, as sequenced in a study of human T cells and chemical hapten exposure. TCRdb re-called the RACE reads with MiXCR, one entry per CDR3 protein. The profile shows roughly 200,000 distinct CDR3 sequences, around a quarter of them singletons. The time point here: patch test 3, about 24 weeks after DPC sensitization. Treatment denoted: therapeutic diphenylcyclopropenone sensitization with weekly scalp DPC. Sequencing was performed on whole blood, taken in connection with sensitization to the hapten diphenylcyclopropenone (DPC). The source is a woman between 35 and 50 years old with alopecia areata. Some clones in this sample may be carry-over from other donors' samples.

This clonotype was seen a handful of times. DNA of the CDR3: TGTGCCATCAGTGAACTGGGACGGCTAAACTATGGCTACACCTTC. Its protein product is CAISELGRLNYGYTF. V is TRBV10-3 and J is TRBJ1-2; tentatively, D is TRBD1 (5 bases). This CDR3 is 15 amino acids long. Germline V CDR1 and CDR2: ENHRY, SYGVKD. Trimming left V 3 bases short and J 2 bases short, with 13 bases between.

Concerning this clonotype itself: One junction end does not reproduce the germline sequence, and a read error may be involved. The V call is TRBV7-7, the J call TRBJ2-2; the D is unclear. Germline V gene data show CDR1 as SSHAT and CDR2 as FNYEAQ (reference sequence). The CDR3 runs 14 residues. CDR3 sequence (DNA): TGTGCTAGCAGCCTCCTGGACGGCACCGGGGAGCTGTTTTTT. It encodes CASSLLDGTGELFF.

The V gene is TRBV12-3 or TRBV12-4, the J gene TRBJ1-1; maybe TRBD1 (6 bases). This CDR3 is built from 15 residues. Between the trimmed V and J ends, which lost 5 bases and 3 bases, there was a span of 16 bases. The CDR3 is CASSGHAGADTEAFF. For the CDR3, the DNA is TGTGCCAGCAGTGGACACGCGGGGGCGGACACTGAAGCTTTCTTT.

Ten or more counts support this clonotype. This chain joins TRBV10-3 and TRBJ1-5, with D unresolved. The V end was cut by 4 bases, the J end by 0 bases, with 7 bases between. Germline values: CDR1 ENHRY, CDR2 SYGVKD. The CDR3 is 14 amino acids. DNA for the CDR3: TGTGCCATCAGTGTAGACCGTAGCAATCAGCCCCAGCATTTT. Translation gives CAISVDRSNQPQHF.

V is TRBV20-1 and J is TRBJ2-1; the match to TRBD2 covers 9 bases. Germline CDR1 reads DFQATT; CDR2 reads SNEGSKA (reference sequence). The CDR3 has 15 residues. With V trimmed by 1 base and J by 9 bases, 10 bases remained unmatched. The CDR3 region has the DNA TGCAGTGCTAGAGCACTAGCGGGTAGCAAAAGTGAGCAGTTCTTC. As protein: CSARALAGSKSEQFF.

This clonotype was recorded a few times. The chain couples TRBV20-1 to TRBJ1-1; D gene uncertain. Trimming shortened V by 4 bases and J by 4 bases, and 4 bases separated the two germline ends. This CDR3 contains 10 residues. From germline, CDR1 is DFQATT and CDR2 SNEGSKA (reference sequence). As DNA, the CDR3 is TGCAGTGCTACAGCCACTGAAGCTTTCTTT. This gives the protein CSATATEAFF.

This clonotype has ten or more counts. The rearrangement joins TRBV9 to TRBJ1-5, with D perhaps TRBD1 (5 bases). The V gene lost 0 bases and the J gene lost 3 bases, with 10 bases spanning the gap. Per germline, CDR1 SGDLS and CDR2 YYNGEE. CDR3 length equals 15 residues. The CDR3 sequence is CASSVEGGDNQPQHF. CDR3 DNA: TGTGCCAGCAGCGTAGAAGGAGGGGACAATCAGCCCCAGCATTTT.

The sample holds a few counts of this clonotype. The chain couples TRBV14 to TRBJ2-7; 11 bases agree with TRBD1. Germline V gives CDR1 SGHDN, CDR2 FVKESK. There are 16 residues in the CDR3. Germline trimming cut 4 bases from V and 6 bases from J; bases unmatched to any gene: 11. CDR3 sequence: CASSRGGTGGVGEQYF. The CDR3 nucleotides read TGTGCCAGCAGCCGAGGTGGGACAGGGGGTGTGGGCGAGCAGTACTTC.

This clonotype came up a few times. The J gene is TRBJ1-5, the V gene TRBV9, with D hard to call. Trimming took 0 bases from V and 1 from J, leaving 8 bases between them. The germline CDR1 and CDR2 sequences are SGDLS and YYNGEE. The CDR3 has 15 amino acids. The CDR3 DNA follows: TGTGCCAGCAGCGTAGCCGGTATGAGCAATCAGCCCCAGCATTTT. Translated, it gives CASSVAGMSNQPQHF.

About this clonotype: The CDR3 ends on some other residue instead of the conserved phenylalanine or tryptophan, so this is likely a read error. CDR3 in DNA: TGTGCCAGCAGCTCAGCAACTAGCGGGAACAATGAGCAGTTCCTC. Protein sequence: CASSSATSGNNEQFL. J is TRBJ2-1 and V is TRBV7-3, with 10 bases fitting TRBD2. The CDR3 is made up of 15 amino acids. Germline values: CDR1 SGHTA, CDR2 FQGTGA. Losses at the gene ends were 4 bases for V and 5 bases for J; bases not matched to a gene: 5.

This chain links TRBV7-9 with TRBJ2-1; D gene uncertain. Trimming took off 7 bases at V and 7 bases at J, with 14 bases between the two ends. CDR3 length equals 13 residues. Germline CDR1 reads SEHNR; CDR2 reads FQNEAQ (reference sequence). DNA for the CDR3: TGTGCCAGCACCCCGGTGCCCCAAAATGAGCAGTTCTTC. Translated: CASTPVPQNEQFF.

This clonotype has more than one count but fewer than ten. The chain carries TRBV20-1 and TRBJ2-7, with unresolved D. Germline values: CDR1 DFQATT, CDR2 SNEGSKA (reference sequence). V lost 1 base to trimming and J lost 6 bases, with 7 bases between them. CDR3 length equals 11 residues. In DNA form, the CDR3 reads TGCAGTGCTAGAGGTAGAGGCGAGCAGTACTTC. Encoded protein: CSARGRGEQYF.

This clonotype showed up just a few times. The rearrangement links TRBV5-6 to TRBJ1-5; D perhaps matches TRBD1 (6 bases). The CDR3 length is 14 residues. Deletions cut 4 bases from V and 4 bases from J, with 12 bases between. CDR1 and CDR2 from the germline V gene are SGHDT and YYEEEE. CDR3 amino acids: CASSRTGMNQPQHF. The CDR3 region has the DNA TGTGCCAGCAGCCGAACAGGGATGAATCAGCCCCAGCATTTT.

V gene TRBV9 combines with J gene TRBJ2-2; TRBD1 is a possible D gene (6 bases). Germline V gene data show CDR1 as SGDLS and CDR2 as YYNGEE. V was trimmed by 6 bases and J by 0 bases, leaving 15 bases between them. The CDR3 totals 16 residues. The CDR3 bases are TGTGCCAGCACCTTCCGACAGGTCGCGAACACCGGGGAGCTGTTTTTT. This encodes CASTFRQVANTGELFF.

V is TRBV6-2 or TRBV6-3 and J is TRBJ2-1, with D possibly matching TRBD2 (6 bases). CDR3 length: 14 residues. V shed 4 bases and J shed 9 bases, with 16 bases lying between them. Germline-derived CDR1 and CDR2 are MNHEY and SVGEGT. The CDR3 coding sequence is TGTGCCAGCAGTTCCCCGGGACTCTCCATTGAGCAGTTCTTC. Encoded protein: CASSSPGLSIEQFF.

The chain couples TRBV7-9 to TRBJ2-5; TRBD1 aligns across 8 bases. Germline loops: CDR1 SEHNR, CDR2 FQNEAQ (reference sequence). CDR3 length equals 15 residues. J was trimmed by 5 bases and V by 4 bases; bases with no gene match: 9. The CDR3 sequence is CASSSGQGERETQYF. DNA for the CDR3: TGTGCCAGCAGCTCCGGACAGGGAGAAAGGGAGACCCAGTACTTC.

The V and J genes are TRBV3-1 and TRBJ2-5; D unclear. V lost 4 bases and J lost 7, with 10 bases in between. Germline V gene sequence: CDR1 LGHDT, CDR2 YNNKEL (reference sequence). This CDR3 is 12 amino acids long. This chain's CDR3 is CASSLPPGTQYF. DNA for the CDR3: TGTGCCAGCAGCCTCCCACCCGGGACCCAGTACTTC.

The V and J genes are TRBV6-1 and TRBJ1-5; 10 nucleotides match TRBD1. The germline gives CDR1 MNHNS, CDR2 SASEGT. Trimming at V came to 6 bases and at J to 7 bases, leaving 15 bases not matched to a gene. CDR3 length equals 17 residues. CDR3 coding DNA: TGTGCCAGCAGACAATCACCCGGGACAGGGGTAGGGCAGCCCCAGCATTTT. Residues: CASRQSPGTGVGQPQHF.

This clonotype was seen ten or more times. The V gene is TRBV3-2, the J gene TRBJ2-5. TRBV3-2 is assigned pseudogene status. The CDR3 has 12 residues. CDR3 bases: TGTGCCAGCAGCCAAACCGGCGAGACCCAGTACTTC. It is translated as CASSQTGETQYF.

This clonotype was counted between two and nine times. The chain uses TRBV30 and TRBJ1-2; maybe TRBD1 (6 bases). Germline V gene data show CDR1 as GTSNPN and CDR2 as SVGIG (reference sequence). The CDR3 covers 14 residues. Trimming stripped 6 bases from V and 1 base from J, with 15 bases between. CDR3 loop: CACSAAGDNYGYTF. DNA for the CDR3: TGTGCCTGCTCCGCCGCAGGGGATAACTATGGCTACACCTTC.

This clonotype turned up a few times. The CDR3 is CASSQDGAVNTGELFF. The CDR3, as DNA: TGCGCCAGCAGCCAAGATGGGGCAGTCAACACCGGGGAGCTGTTTTTT. The V and J genes are TRBV4-1 and TRBJ2-2, with D possibly being TRBD1 (5 bases). This CDR3 has 16 residues. V dropped 0 bases and J dropped 2 bases, with 10 bases sitting between them. Per the germline V gene, CDR1 is MGHRA and CDR2 is YSYEKL.

V gene TRBV7-9 combines with J gene TRBJ2-5; maybe TRBD1 (5 bases). CDR3 length: 11 amino acids. Germline-derived CDR1 and CDR2 are SEHNR and FQNEAQ (reference sequence). Between the trimmed V and J ends, which lost 6 bases and 7 bases, there was a span of 9 bases. In DNA form, the CDR3 reads TGTGCCAGCAGTCAGACAGCGACCCAGTACTTC. It codes for CASSQTATQYF.

This clonotype was recorded at least ten times. V and J are TRBV9 and TRBJ2-3, with TRBD1 as a possible D gene (5 bases). With 0 bases removed from V and 3 bases from J, the gap between germline ends came to 8 bases. The CDR3 extends over 14 amino acids. Looked up from germline, CDR1 is SGDLS and CDR2 is YYNGEE. The CDR3: CASSVGQGTDTQYF. CDR3 nucleotide sequence: TGTGCCAGCAGCGTAGGTCAGGGTACAGATACGCAGTATTTT.

The chain combines TRBV12-3 or TRBV12-4 with TRBJ2-7, with 9 bases fitting TRBD2. V lost 5 bases and J lost 2; bases outside the gene matches: 4. The CDR3 totals 14 residues. In DNA, the CDR3 is TGTGCCAGCAGTCCACGGACTAGCGCCTACGAGCAGTACTTC. Protein: CASSPRTSAYEQYF.

There are a few counts of this clonotype. The chain joins TRBV29-1 to TRBJ2-5; 11 positions match TRBD2. From germline, CDR1 is SQVTM and CDR2 ANQGSEA. The CDR3 length is 17 residues. The V gene end was trimmed by 0 bases and the J gene end by 4 bases; junction bases not matched to a gene: 10. The CDR3, as DNA: TGCAGCGTTGAAGACTTAAGTAGCGGGAGGGCCGGAGAGACCCAGTACTTC. It is translated as CSVEDLSSGRAGETQYF.

The rearrangement links TRBV11-3 to TRBJ2-3, with D tentatively TRBD2 (7 bases). The germline V and J ends were trimmed by 5 bases and 6 bases, with 18 bases remaining between them. There are 15 residues in the CDR3. CDR1 is SGHNT and CDR2 is YENEEA in the germline V gene. CDR3 loop: CASSPGGGLGDTQYF. The DNA of the CDR3 is TGTGCCAGCAGCCCCGGCGGGGGCCTGGGGGATACGCAGTATTTT.

V gene TRBV5-1 combines with J gene TRBJ2-5; D is uncertain. The V end lost 3 bases, the J end lost 4 bases, and 10 bases lay between the germline ends. Germline CDR1 SGHRS, CDR2 YFSETQ. The CDR3 length is 13 residues. The CDR3 loop is CASSSFLGETQYF. Written as DNA, the CDR3 is TGCGCCAGCAGCTCCTTCTTAGGAGAGACCCAGTACTTC.

V is TRBV2 and J is TRBJ2-1; D gene unclear. Germline lookup yields CDR1 SNHLY and CDR2 FYNNEI. This CDR3 has 16 residues. Deletions cut 5 bases from V and 3 bases from J, with 17 bases between. CDR3 nucleotide sequence: TGTGCCAGCAGTCCCCTCCTCGGGTTGGTCTACAATGAGCAGTTCTTC. It yields the protein CASSPLLGLVYNEQFF.